This T cell receptor (beta chain) derives from a study of blood T cells in healthy people across ages. Germline V gives CDR1 LGHNA, CDR2 YNFKEQ. V was clipped by 0 bases and J by 3 bases, with 6 bases between them. The CDR3 loop spans 14 amino acids. The use of a sample-barcoded 5' primer and a J-beta primer mix characterized a second PCR of roughly 6 to 11 cycles. TCRdb processed the 5' RACE reads anew with MiXCR; each CDR3 protein has one entry. The data hold 1.5 million to 2 million distinct CDR3 sequences, with roughly 43% observed a single time. The sample was blood. The rearrangement links TRBV4-2 to TRBJ1-3; D remains ambiguous. The origin of this receptor is a human donor in good health. CDR3 DNA: TGTGCCAGCAGCCAAGATAGAGGTGGAAACACCATATATTTT. This sequence encodes CASSQDRGGNTIYF.